This T cell receptor (beta chain) was sequenced for a study of CD8 T cells in ankylosing spondylitis. Study-wide results and limits: Prior work had noted some motif variants in reactive arthritis blood and synovial fluid. Seemingly characteristic of ankylosing spondylitis blood was a TCR beta motif consisting of about 8 highly homologous variants. In ankylosing spondylitis patients, matched synovial fluid reportedly showed significant enrichment of disease-linked clones.

Per the germline V gene, CDR1 is MNHNS and CDR2 is SASEGT. V was clipped by 7 bases and J by 7 bases, with 23 bases between them. The CDR3 length is 15 residues. Libraries for TCR beta were made by quantitative 5'-RACE with molecular barcodes. TCRdb used MiXCR to reprocess the 5' RACE reads, holding one entry per CDR3 protein. The data show 300,000 to 350,000 distinct CDR3 sequences, less than 25% seen once. This clonotype was found a few times. What it recognizes is unknown. This receptor was taken from a female donor with ankylosing spondylitis or in good health (not recorded which). The chain uses TRBV6-1 and TRBJ2-7; D possibly corresponds to TRBD1 (6 bases). Sample: blood, either unsorted or a sorted T cell fraction (not recorded which). The DNA for the CDR3 is TGTGCCAGCACTCCGCTCAGGGTCCAAGGGGGTGAGCAGTACTTC. It is translated as CASTPLRVQGGEQYF.